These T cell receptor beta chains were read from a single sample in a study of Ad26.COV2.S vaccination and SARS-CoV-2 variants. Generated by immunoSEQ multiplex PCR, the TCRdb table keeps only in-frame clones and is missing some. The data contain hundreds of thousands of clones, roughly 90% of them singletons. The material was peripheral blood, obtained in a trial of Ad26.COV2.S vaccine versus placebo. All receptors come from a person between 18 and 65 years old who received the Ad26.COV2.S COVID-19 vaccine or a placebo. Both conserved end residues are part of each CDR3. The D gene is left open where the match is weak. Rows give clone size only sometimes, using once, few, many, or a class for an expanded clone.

TGTGCCAGCAGCGTAGCGCGGGGGGGCTATGGCTACACCTTC CASSVARGGYGYTF - TRBJ1-2 - TRBV9
TGTGCCAGCGGCCGGGACAGATTCGTAGATACGCAGTATTTT CASGRDRFVDTQYF - TRBJ2-3 TRBD1 TRBV7-2
TGTGCCAGCAGTGAATCCGGAGTGGGACTTGAGCAGTACTTC CASSESGVGLEQYF - TRBJ2-7 - TRBV6-1
TGCGCCAGCAGCCAAGATTGGATGGTGCCTTACTATGGCTACACCTTC CASSQDWMVPYYGYTF once TRBJ1-2 - TRBV4-3
TGTGCCAGCACCCCGGGACAGGGGTACAATGAGCAGTTCTTC CASTPGQGYNEQFF - TRBJ2-1 TRBD1 TRBV2
TGTGCCAGTAGGAGCCTCAGAGACTCTGGAAACACCATATATTTT CASRSLRDSGNTIYF - TRBJ1-3 - TRBV19
TGTGCCAGCAGGCGTTTGGTTAACACTGAAGCTTTCTTT CASRRLVNTEAFF - TRBJ1-1 - TRBV2
TGTGCCAGCACCTCTAGGGAGGCAGGGGGCACAGATACGCAGTATTTT CASTSREAGGTDTQYF - TRBJ2-3 - TRBV11-2
TGTGCCAGCAGCCAGCCCTCGGTCCTCGAGGCTTTCTTT CASSQPSVLEAFF - TRBJ1-1 - TRBV6-5
TGTGCCAGCAGCTTGGGTCCCGACTCCAGGATGGGACAGCCCCAGCATTTT CASSLGPDSRMGQPQHF - TRBJ1-5 - TRBV7-9
TGTGCCAGCTCTCTGGAGCAGACCCAGTACTTC CASSLEQTQYF few TRBJ2-5 - TRBV13
TGTGCCACCAGCAGCGGGACAGGGTTACCTAATCAGCCCCAGCATTTT CATSSGTGLPNQPQHF - TRBJ1-5 TRBD1 TRBV15
TGTGCCAGCAGCTCAGGGGGCGAGCAGTACTTC CASSSGGEQYF - TRBJ2-7 TRBD1 TRBV5-4
TGCGCCAGCAGCTTGGGGTGGAGCGGGGGCGAAGCCGAGCAGTACTTC CASSLGWSGGEAEQYF - TRBJ2-7 TRBD2 TRBV5-1
TGTGCCAGCAGCTTATCGGGGGGTTACAATGAGCAGTTCTTC CASSLSGGYNEQFF - TRBJ2-1 TRBD2 TRBV11-2
TGTGCCAGCAGTCCCATTACAGGGGGAAGCTACGAGCAGTACTTC CASSPITGGSYEQYF few TRBJ2-7 TRBD1 TRBV28
TGTGCCATCAGGACAGGGAACCAAGAGACCCAGTACTTC CAIRTGNQETQYF - TRBJ2-5 TRBD1 TRBV5-4
TGCGCCAGCAGCCAAGATGTCCGAAACTCTGGAAACACCATATATTTT CASSQDVRNSGNTIYF once TRBJ1-3 - TRBV4-3
TGTGCCAGCAGTTACGGGGATAGCACCGGGGAGCTGTTTTTT CASSYGDSTGELFF - TRBJ2-2 - TRBV6-6
TGTGCCAGTAGTATTCTCCTCCGAGGGGTGCGGACTAATGAAAAACTGTTTTTT CASSILLRGVRTNEKLFF few TRBJ1-4 - TRBV19
TGTGCCAGCAGCACCTTAGGGGCCCCAACGAGGGAGACCCAGTACTTC CASSTLGAPTRETQYF once TRBJ2-5 - TRBV7-2
TGCGCCAGCAGCCATTCCTCACAGGGTATGAACACTGAAGCTTTCTTT CASSHSSQGMNTEAFF - TRBJ1-1 - TRBV4-1
TGTGCCAGCACCAGGGGGCGATTGATGACCAAAAACATTCAGTACTTC CASTRGRLMTKNIQYF - TRBJ2-4 TRBD1 TRBV27
TGTGCCAGCAGTGTACCGAACCAAGAGACCCAGTACTTC CASSVPNQETQYF - TRBJ2-5 - TRBV2
TGTGCCACCAGTGACACCACAGACTATGGCTACACCTTC CATSDTTDYGYTF many TRBJ1-2 - TRBV24-1
TGTGCCAGCAGCTTAAGCGGGAGCGGGCTCAGGGGGGAGCTGTTTTTT CASSLSGSGLRGELFF - TRBJ2-2 TRBD2 TRBV7-2